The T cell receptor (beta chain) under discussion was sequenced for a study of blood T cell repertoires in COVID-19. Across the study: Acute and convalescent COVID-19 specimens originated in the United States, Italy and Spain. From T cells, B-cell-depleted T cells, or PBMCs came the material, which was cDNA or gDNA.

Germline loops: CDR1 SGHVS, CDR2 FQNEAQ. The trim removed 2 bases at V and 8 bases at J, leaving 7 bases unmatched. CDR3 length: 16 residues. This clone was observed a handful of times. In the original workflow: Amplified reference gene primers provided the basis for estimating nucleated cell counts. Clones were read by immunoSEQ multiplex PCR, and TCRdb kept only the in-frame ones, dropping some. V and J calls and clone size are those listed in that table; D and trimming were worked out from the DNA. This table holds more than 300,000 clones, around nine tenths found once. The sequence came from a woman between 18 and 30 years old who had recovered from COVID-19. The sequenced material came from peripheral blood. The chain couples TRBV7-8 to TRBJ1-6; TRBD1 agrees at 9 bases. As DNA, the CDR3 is TGTGCCAGCAGCTTACGACAGGGGGTTTTCTATTCACCCCTCCACTTT. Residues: CASSLRQGVFYSPLHF.